The table lists the clone carrying this T cell receptor beta chain with a few counts. The data are from a study of blood T cell repertoires in COVID-19. The germline V gene has CDR1 MDHEN and CDR2 SYDVKM. The V end was cut by 4 bases, the J end by 3 bases, with 12 bases between. CDR3 length: 14 amino acids. Repertoires were generated with immunoSEQ multiplex PCR, while TCRdb's copy carries only in-frame clones and drops some. Among approximately 270,000 clones, around 86% were seen once, and the ten largest hold about 8.8%. This chain links TRBV28 with TRBJ1-2; possibly TRBD1 for D (6 bases). The specimen was peripheral blood. This sequence was found in a man aged 35-49 years with active or convalescent COVID-19. CDR3 in DNA: TGTGCCAGCAGTTCCCGGGCAGGGGACTATGGCTACACCTTC. This sequence encodes CASSSRAGDYGYTF.